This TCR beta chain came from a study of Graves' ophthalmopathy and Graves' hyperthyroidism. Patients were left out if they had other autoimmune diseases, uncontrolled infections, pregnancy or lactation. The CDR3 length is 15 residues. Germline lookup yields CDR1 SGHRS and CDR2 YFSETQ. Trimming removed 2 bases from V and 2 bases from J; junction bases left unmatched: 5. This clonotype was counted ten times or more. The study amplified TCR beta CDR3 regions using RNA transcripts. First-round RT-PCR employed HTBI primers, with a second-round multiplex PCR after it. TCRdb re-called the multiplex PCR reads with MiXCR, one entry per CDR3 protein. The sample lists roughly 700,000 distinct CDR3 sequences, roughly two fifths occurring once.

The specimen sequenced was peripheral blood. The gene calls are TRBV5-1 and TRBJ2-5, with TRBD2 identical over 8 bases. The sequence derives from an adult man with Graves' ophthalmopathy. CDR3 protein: CASSFLAGRQETQYF. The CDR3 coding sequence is TGCGCCAGCAGCTTCCTAGCGGGCAGGCAAGAGACCCAGTACTTC.